This is a list of T cell receptor beta chains from one sample in a study of cytotoxic CD8 clonotypes in ibrutinib-treated CLL. Profiling relied on immunoSEQ multiplex PCR, and the TCRdb table lists in-frame clones only, not all of them. Counted here are approximately 280,000 clones, about 72% occurring once; the ten biggest clones make up approximately 5.1%. The sample in question was PBMCs, obtained at disease progression, from a patient treated with ibrutinib. These receptors were taken from a human donor with chronic lymphocytic leukemia. The CDR3 runs from the conserved cysteine through the conserved F or W. D genes are given only for firm matches. Rows may omit the clone size; those that give it use once, few, many or a size class.

TRBV5-8,TRBJ1-2,.,TRBD1,TGTGCCAGCAGCTTGCGGGACAGCTACTATGGCTACACCTTC,CASSLRDSYYGYTF
TRBV19,TRBJ1-1,.,.,TGTGCCAGTAAGGGGGTTCAAATAAACACTGAAGCTTTCTTT,CASKGVQINTEAFF
TRBV29-1,TRBJ2-7,.,TRBD1,TGCAGCGTTGAGGGCGGGACAGGGGGTCCCTACGAGCAGTACTTC,CSVEGGTGGPYEQYF
TRBV5-1,TRBJ2-6,.,.,TGCGCCAGCAGCCCTGACAGGTTCAACTCTGGGGCCAACGTCCTGACTTTC,CASSPDRFNSGANVLTF
TRBV5-6,TRBJ2-5,.,TRBD1,TGTGCCAGCAGCTTGCCTCAACCCGGGACAGGGGGGGACCAAGAGACCCAGTACTTC,CASSLPQPGTGGDQETQYF
TRBV5-4,TRBJ2-5,.,.,TGTGCCAGCAGCTTTTACACCGGGACCGGGTCCGAGACCCAGTACTTC,CASSFYTGTGSETQYF
TRBV10-1,TRBJ2-3,.,TRBD2,TGCGCCAGCAGTGAGTCGACGGGGGGGGGCCCAGATACGCAGTATTTT,CASSESTGGGPDTQYF
TRBV5-1,TRBJ1-6,few,.,TGCGCCAGCAGCTTGGGGTCAGGGCTTAAGAATTCACCCCTCCACTTT,CASSLGSGLKNSPLHF
TRBV5-1,TRBJ1-3,.,.,TGCGCCAGCACTAAGGGGACTGGAAACACCATATATTTT,CASTKGTGNTIYF
TRBV28,TRBJ2-7,.,TRBD1,TGTGCCAGCAGCTACCCTCGTGGACAGGGGGCGGGCGAGCAGTACTTC,CASSYPRGQGAGEQYF
TRBV28,TRBJ2-2,.,.,TGTGCCAGCAGTTACGACAGGCTTAGGACCGGGGAGCTGTTTTTT,CASSYDRLRTGELFF
TRBV12-5,TRBJ1-2,.,.,TGTGCTAGTGGTTCCCCCTTGGGAGCTAACTATGGCTACACCTTC,CASGSPLGANYGYTF
TRBV10-2,TRBJ2-7,.,.,TGCGCCAGCAGTGACACGGGGACTTCCCACGAGCAGTACTTC,CASSDTGTSHEQYF
TRBV7-3,TRBJ2-5,.,TRBD2,TGTGCCAGCAGCATTAGCGGGAGGGCTGTGGAGACCCAGTACTTC,CASSISGRAVETQYF
TRBV11-3,TRBJ1-1,few,.,TGTGCCAGCAGCTTAAGGGCGGGCAGTGAAGCTTTCTTT,CASSLRAGSEAFF
TRBV27,TRBJ2-1,.,.,TGTGCCAGCAGTTTAGGGGGTTCCAATGAGCAGTTCTTC,CASSLGGSNEQFF
TRBV2,TRBJ1-3,.,.,TGTGCCAGCATTGAGGGTTTTACATCTGGAAACACCATATATTTT,CASIEGFTSGNTIYF
TRBV15,TRBJ2-7,once,.,TGTGCCACCAGCAGAGGGAGTTCTTACGAGCAGTACTTC,CATSRGSSYEQYF
TRBV6-5,TRBJ2-1,.,.,TGTGCCAGCAGGGACACAGGTTCCTACAATGAGCAGTTCTTC,CASRDTGSYNEQFF
TRBV29-1,TRBJ2-1,.,TRBD1,TGCAGCGTTGAAACAGGGGGCAGTTTGAATGAGCAGTTCTTC,CSVETGGSLNEQFF
TRBV10-3,TRBJ2-7,.,.,TGTGCCAGCAGTTACCCTCGGGGTAGCGGCACCCCCTACGAGCAGTACTTC,CASSYPRGSGTPYEQYF
TRBV6-5,TRBJ2-7,few,TRBD1,TGTGCCAGCAGGGTCACAGGGGCCCTCCCTGGGGAGCAGTACTTC,CASRVTGALPGEQYF
TRBV10-3,TRBJ1-5,.,.,TGTGCCATCTCTCAGACACTTAGCAATCAGCCCCAGCATTTT,CAISQTLSNQPQHF
TRBV4-1,TRBJ1-4,.,.,TGCGCCAGCAGCCGCCCCCGTACAGGCCCAACTAATGAAAAACTGTTTTTT,CASSRPRTGPTNEKLFF
TRBV7-3,TRBJ2-5,.,TRBD2,TGTGCCAGCAGCTCGGGGACTAGCGGGAGTTTATGTAGTAGGGAGACCCAGTACTTC,CASSSGTSGSLCSRETQYF
TRBV11-2,TRBJ1-1,.,.,TGTGCCAGCAGCCTAACAGGGTTCACTGAAGCTTTCTTT,CASSLTGFTEAFF
TRBV7-2,TRBJ2-7,.,TRBD2,TGTGCCAGCAGGCCGACTAGCGGAGCCTACGAGCAGTACTTC,CASRPTSGAYEQYF
TRBV6-1,TRBJ1-2,.,TRBD1,TGTGCCAGCAGTGAATTCCAGGGGGCGCGGGGCTACACCTTC,CASSEFQGARGYTF
TRBV19,TRBJ1-1,.,.,TGTGCCAGTAGTATCTCCAGTTATGAAGCTTTCTTT,CASSISSYEAFF
TRBV28,TRBJ2-2,.,.,TGTGCCAGCAGTCCCCAGAACACCGGGGAGCTGTTTTTT,CASSPQNTGELFF
TRBV7-2,TRBJ2-2,few,.,TGTGCCAGCAGCTTTCTAGTGATAGGGGAGCTGTTTTTT,CASSFLVIGELFF
TRBV11-2,TRBJ2-1,.,TRBD2,TGTGCCAGCAGCCAGGGACTAGCGGCAAACAATGAGCAGTTCTTC,CASSQGLAANNEQFF
TRBV5-1,TRBJ2-7,.,TRBD1,TGCGCCAGCAGACATGGACAGGGGAAGAGTCGGAGCTCCTACGAGCAGTACTTC,CASRHGQGKSRSSYEQYF
TRBV6-1,TRBJ2-2,.,.,TGTGCCAGCACGGGGCAGACATACACCGGGGAGCTGTTTTTT,CASTGQTYTGELFF
TRBV2,TRBJ1-5,.,.,TGTGCCAGCAGTGAATATGGCAGGGAGATCAATCAGCCCCAGCATTTT,CASSEYGREINQPQHF
TRBV28,TRBJ1-1,.,.,TGTGCCAGCAGTACACTCGACGGGGCTTCTATGAACACTGAAGCTTTCTTT,CASSTLDGASMNTEAFF
TRBV25-1,TRBJ2-7,.,TRBD1,TGTGCCAGCAGTGAATATCCCCTCGACAGGGGCTACGAGCAGTACTTC,CASSEYPLDRGYEQYF
TRBV7-9,TRBJ2-2,few,TRBD2,TGTGCCAGCAGCTTTCTTTTCCTAGCGGGGCACACCGGGGAGCTGTTTTTT,CASSFLFLAGHTGELFF
TRBV25-1,TRBJ2-7,.,.,TGTGCCAGCTCGCGCGGGGGGGGACAGGTTCGCGAGCAGTACTTC,CASSRGGGQVREQYF
TRBV7-7,TRBJ2-1,.,.,TGTGCCAGCAGCTTGGACTGGCTCAATGAGCAGTTCTTC,CASSLDWLNEQFF
TRBV2,TRBJ2-7,.,.,TGTGCCAGCAGTGTTCCTCGTCTAAGCTCCTACGAGCAGTACTTC,CASSVPRLSSYEQYF
TRBV14,TRBJ2-1,.,.,TGTGCCAGCAGCTTGACTAACTCCTACAATGAGCAGTTCTTC,CASSLTNSYNEQFF
TRBV4-2,TRBJ1-6,.,TRBD1,TGTGCCAGCAGCCAGACAGGGTTGTCGACACCCCTCCACTTT,CASSQTGLSTPLHF
TRBV9,TRBJ2-1,.,TRBD1,TGTGCCAGCAGCGCGGGCCGGGACAGGGTGATCTTC,CASSAGRDRVIF
TRBV7-8,TRBJ2-2,.,.,TGTGCCAGCAGCTTCGGCGGCGCCGGGGAGCTGTTTTTT,CASSFGGAGELFF
TRBV2,TRBJ2-7,.,.,TGTGCCAGTAGCGGCGAGGGTAAGGAGCAGTACTTC,CASSGEGKEQYF
TRBV9,TRBJ1-4,.,.,TGTGCCAGCAGCGTAGATGATCGGCCAGTTGGAAAACTGTTTTTT,CASSVDDRPVGKLFF
TRBV2,TRBJ2-6,.,TRBD2,TGTGCCAGCAGTGAAGCGCTTTTGACTAGCGGCTCTGGGGCCAACGTCCTGACTTTC,CASSEALLTSGSGANVLTF
TRBV27,TRBJ2-3,.,.,TGTGCCAGCAGCCTATACGGACAGGGAGGGACAGATACGCAGTATTTT,CASSLYGQGGTDTQYF
TRBV4-2,TRBJ2-2,.,TRBD2,TGTGCCAGCAGCCACCCGCTAGCGGGGGCCATCACCGGGGAGCTGTTTTTT,CASSHPLAGAITGELFF